This is a list of T cell receptor beta chains from one sample in a study of CD8 T cells in ankylosing spondylitis. TCRdb independently ran MiXCR on the 5' RACE reads; one entry per CDR3 protein. The table lists approximately 300,000 distinct CDR3 sequences, 20% of them singletons, with 7.8% in the top ten. Input material: blood, either unsorted or a sorted T cell fraction (not recorded which). These receptors all come from a male donor with ankylosing spondylitis or in good health (not recorded which). CDR3s include the opening cysteine and the closing phenylalanine or tryptophan. D genes are given only for firm matches. Clone size appears in some rows only: once, few, many, or a class for an expanded clone.

CDR3,DNA,size,V,J,D
CASSEGGVTGANVLTF,TGTGCCAGCAGTGAAGGGGGGGTTACTGGGGCCAACGTCCTGACTTTC,NA,TRBV2,TRBJ2-6,NA
CASNLGQGDQPQHF,TGTGCCAGCAACCTGGGACAGGGCGATCAGCCCCAGCATTTT,many,TRBV12-3/TRBV12-4,TRBJ1-5,TRBD1
CASSIGQVFGYTF,TGTGCCAGCAGCATAGGGCAGGTCTTTGGCTACACCTTC,NA,TRBV12-3/TRBV12-4,TRBJ1-2,NA
CASTRTDMNTEAFF,TGTGCCAGCACCAGGACGGATATGAACACTGAAGCTTTCTTT,few,TRBV6-1,TRBJ1-1,NA
CSARRDRRLAGGADTQYF,TGCAGTGCTAGAAGGGACAGACGGCTAGCGGGAGGTGCAGATACGCAGTATTTT,NA,TRBV20-1,TRBJ2-3,TRBD2
CASSFRGNYGYTF,TGTGCCAGCAGTTTCAGGGGAAACTATGGCTACACCTTC,NA,TRBV27,TRBJ1-2,NA
CASSRSRGGSYNEQFF,TGTGCCAGCAGCCGTTCCCGGGGAGGATCCTACAATGAGCAGTTCTTC,NA,TRBV6-1,TRBJ2-1,NA
CASSLAPGRSSYNEQFF,TGTGCCAGCAGCTTAGCCCCGGGACGTAGCTCCTACAATGAGCAGTTCTTC,few,TRBV7-8,TRBJ2-1,NA
CASSLYSSGRSSEQFF,TGTGCCAGCAGTTTATATTCGAGCGGGAGGAGCAGTGAGCAGTTCTTC,NA,TRBV27,TRBJ2-1,TRBD2
CSVDQGQGMNTEAFF,TGCAGCGTTGATCAGGGACAGGGGATGAACACTGAAGCTTTCTTT,few,TRBV29-1,TRBJ1-1,TRBD1
CASSLRQGDADTQYF,TGCGCCAGCAGCCTACGACAGGGAGATGCAGATACGCAGTATTTT,NA,TRBV5-1,TRBJ2-3,TRBD1
CASSATLAGGYNEQFF,TGTGCCAGCAGTGCGACTCTAGCGGGGGGTTACAATGAGCAGTTCTTC,NA,TRBV6-1,TRBJ2-1,TRBD2
CASRVGTGELFF,TGTGCCAGCAGGGTAGGAACCGGGGAGCTGTTTTTT,few,TRBV28,TRBJ2-2,NA
CASSTTSNQPQHF,TGTGCCAGCAGTACTACAAGCAATCAGCCCCAGCATTTT,few,TRBV12-3/TRBV12-4,TRBJ1-5,NA
CASSHRGGQPETQYF,TGTGCCAGCAGCCACAGAGGGGGCCAACCAGAGACCCAGTACTTC,few,TRBV3-1,TRBJ2-5,TRBD1
CASSPTSGSNNEQFF,TGTGCCAGCAGCCCGACTAGCGGGAGTAACAATGAGCAGTTCTTC,few,TRBV12-3/TRBV12-4,TRBJ2-1,TRBD2
CASSLTSGDYNEQFF,TGTGCCAGCAGCTTGACTAGCGGGGACTACAATGAGCAGTTCTTC,NA,TRBV11-3,TRBJ2-1,TRBD2
CASSQRTGYHNEQFF,TGTGCCAGCAGCCAACGGACAGGCTATCACAATGAGCAGTTCTTC,NA,TRBV3-1,TRBJ2-1,TRBD1
CASSQDYQTSGSTDTQYF,TGTGCCAGCAGCCAAGACTACCAAACTAGCGGATCCACAGATACGCAGTATTTT,NA,TRBV3-1,TRBJ2-3,TRBD2
CASTKVGELFF,TGTGCCAGTACGAAGGTTGGGGAGCTGTTTTTT,NA,TRBV19,TRBJ2-2,NA
CASRAGWRDTQYF,TGTGCCAGCAGGGCAGGGTGGAGAGATACGCAGTATTTT,few,TRBV5-6,TRBJ2-3,NA
CASSYWRSGNTIYF,TGTGCCAGCAGTTACTGGCGCTCTGGAAACACCATATATTTT,few,TRBV6-5,TRBJ1-3,NA
CASSFSGQGDVYGYTF,TGTGCCAGCAGTTTCTCCGGACAGGGCGATGTCTATGGCTACACCTTC,many,TRBV12-3/TRBV12-4,TRBJ1-2,TRBD1
CASSQAVRNEKLFF,TGTGCCAGCAGCCAAGCCGTACGTAATGAAAAACTGTTTTTT,many,TRBV3-1,TRBJ1-4,NA
CASRKDRSSNTGELFF,TGTGCCAGCAGGAAGGACAGGTCCTCTAACACCGGGGAGCTGTTTTTT,few,TRBV7-2,TRBJ2-2,TRBD1
CASGKMRQQETQYF,TGTGCCAGCGGAAAGATGAGACAGCAAGAGACCCAGTACTTC,NA,TRBV27,TRBJ2-5,NA
CASRNPLGPNTGELFF,TGTGCCAGCAGAAACCCTCTCGGGCCGAACACCGGGGAGCTGTTTTTT,few,TRBV28,TRBJ2-2,NA
CSVVRLTGNTETFF,TGCAGCGTTGTACGGTTGACAGGGAACACTGAAACTTTCTTT,few,TRBV29-1,TRBJ1-1,TRBD1
CASSYSHWDIEETQYF,TGTGCCAGCAGTTACTCCCATTGGGACATTGAAGAGACCCAGTACTTC,many,TRBV6-5,TRBJ2-5,NA
CASSRLGTNTGELFF,TGTGCCAGCAGCCGACTAGGCACCAACACCGGGGAGCTGTTTTTT,few,TRBV6-1,TRBJ2-2,NA
CASSGTSGRHTDTQYF,TGCGCCAGCAGCGGGACTAGCGGGAGGCACACAGATACGCAGTATTTT,many,TRBV5-1,TRBJ2-3,TRBD2
CASTRDRALYTEAFF,TGCGCCAGCACCCGAGACAGGGCCCTCTACACTGAAGCTTTCTTT,few,TRBV5-1,TRBJ1-1,TRBD1
CSATPGSRSETQYF,TGCAGTGCTACGCCGGGTAGTAGGTCAGAGACCCAGTACTTC,NA,TRBV20-1,TRBJ2-5,NA
CASRTDRGLGNEQFF,TGTGCCAGCAGGACCGACAGGGGGCTGGGGAATGAGCAGTTCTTC,NA,TRBV6-2/TRBV6-3,TRBJ2-1,TRBD1
CASSDRDSDGYTF,TGTGCCAGCAGCGACCGGGACAGCGATGGCTACACCTTC,NA,TRBV9,TRBJ1-2,TRBD1
CASSFLTSGGAKDTQYF,TGCGCCAGCAGCTTCCTCACTAGCGGGGGGGCCAAAGATACGCAGTATTTT,NA,TRBV5-1,TRBJ2-3,TRBD2
CASSPVDGGEQFF,TGCGCCAGCAGTCCCGTTGATGGAGGTGAGCAGTTCTTC,NA,TRBV10-2,TRBJ2-1,NA
CSVRDTGTGELFF,TGCAGTGTGCGGGACACGGGGACCGGGGAGCTGTTTTTT,few,TRBV20-1,TRBJ2-2,NA
CASSLGVLDTEAFF,TGCGCCAGCAGCTTAGGGGTGTTGGACACTGAAGCTTTCTTT,few,TRBV5-1,TRBJ1-1,NA
CASSLGPWHSPLHF,TGTGCCAGCAGTTTGGGGCCGTGGCATTCACCCCTCCACTTT,NA,TRBV28,TRBJ1-6,NA
CASSLEGRGQPQHF,TGCGCCAGCAGCTTGGAGGGTCGCGGTCAGCCCCAGCATTTT,NA,TRBV5-1,TRBJ1-5,NA
CASSLERNTGKLFF,TGCGCCAGCAGCTTGGAGCGGAACACCGGGAAGCTGTTTTTT,NA,TRBV5-1,TRBJ2-2,NA
CAISKGATNEKLFF,TGTGCCATCAGTAAAGGGGCGACTAATGAAAAACTGTTTTTT,many,TRBV10-3,TRBJ1-4,NA
CAITPGHTEAFF,TGTGCCATTACTCCCGGGCACACTGAAGCTTTCTTT,few,TRBV12-3/TRBV12-4,TRBJ1-1,NA
CASTDRGLYYNEQFF,TGTGCCAGCACCGACCGGGGGCTCTACTACAATGAGCAGTTCTTC,many,TRBV6-2/TRBV6-3,TRBJ2-1,NA
CSASPGLANEPDTQYF,TGCAGTGCTAGCCCCGGACTAGCCAACGAGCCAGATACGCAGTATTTT,many,TRBV20-1,TRBJ2-3,TRBD2
CATSDRADFEQFF,TGTGCCACCAGTGATCGAGCGGACTTTGAGCAGTTCTTC,few,TRBV24-1,TRBJ2-1,NA
CASSTGQTMNTEAFF,TGTGCCAGCAGTACGGGACAGACTATGAACACTGAAGCTTTCTTT,NA,TRBV27,TRBJ1-1,TRBD1
CSVEVWDTEYNEQFF,TGCAGCGTTGAAGTTTGGGATACGGAGTACAATGAGCAGTTCTTC,NA,TRBV29-1,TRBJ2-1,NA
CATSRASLGGNIQYF,TGTGCCACCAGCAGAGCCAGTCTCGGGGGAAACATTCAGTACTTC,NA,TRBV15,TRBJ2-4,NA
CASSPLWGGSVGYGYTF,TGTGCCAGCAGCCCCTTGTGGGGGGGGAGTGTGGGCTATGGCTACACCTTC,few,TRBV27,TRBJ1-2,NA